This entry lists 20 T cell receptor beta chains sequenced from one sample in a study of blood T cell repertoires in COVID-19. Some clones are missing from TCRdb's copy, which holds only in-frame ones; the method was immunoSEQ multiplex PCR. The table shows roughly 200,000 clones, with about 78% occurring only once. The sample comprised peripheral blood. Every receptor here comes from a woman aged 50 to 60 with active or convalescent COVID-19.

This chain links TRBV7-8 with TRBJ1-5, with 7 bases identical to TRBD1. V lost 5 bases and J lost 2; bases outside the gene matches: 12. This CDR3 is built from 17 residues. Germline assignment: CDR1 SGHVS and CDR2 FQNEAQ. The CDR3 nucleotides are TGTGCCAGCAGCCCCACAGGGGCTCGGGATGGCAATCAGCCCCAGCATTTT. Its translation is CASSPTGARDGNQPQHF.

The chain employs TRBV30 and TRBJ2-5; D might be TRBD1 (7 bases). Per the germline V gene, CDR1 is GTSNPN and CDR2 is SVGIG (reference sequence). The ends were cut back, 2 bases at V and 2 bases at J, with 15 bases in the middle. There are 15 residues in the CDR3. The CDR3 DNA reads as TGTGCCTGGAGTCTCCCGGCAGGGGGGCAAGAGACCCAGTACTTC. As protein: CAWSLPAGGQETQYF.

This clone has a handful of counts. The chain couples TRBV5-5 to TRBJ1-1; TRBD1 is a possible D gene (6 bases). Germline loops: CDR1 SGHKS, CDR2 YYEKEE (reference sequence). Between the trimmed V and J ends, which lost 0 bases and 10 bases, there was a span of 13 bases. The CDR3 runs to 13 residues. The CDR3 DNA follows: TGTGCCAGCAGCTTGGAGTGGGGGCGAGGAGCTTTCTTT. Its protein is CASSLEWGRGAFF. Full variable domain (remainder filled in from reference TRBV5-5 and TRBJ1-1): DAGVTQSPTHLIKTRGQQVTLRCSPISGHKSVSWYQQVLGQGPQFIFQYYEKEERGRGNFPDRFSARQFPNYSSELNVNALLLGDSALYLCASSLEWGRGAFFGQGTRLTVV.

This chain uses TRBV9 with TRBJ2-7; 8 bases fit TRBD1. Germline CDR1 is SGDLS and CDR2 is YYNGEE. The CDR3 runs to 14 residues. Trimming at V came to 0 bases and at J to 4 bases, leaving 3 bases not matched to a gene. The CDR3 DNA sequence: TGTGCCAGCAGCGTAGGGACAGGGTTTTACGAGCAGTACTTC. Translation: CASSVGTGFYEQYF.

V usage is TRBV19 and J usage is TRBJ2-6, with D maybe TRBD1 (6 bases). V was cut by 3 bases and J by 3 bases, with 12 bases left in between. Germline lookup yields CDR1 LNHDA and CDR2 SQIVND (reference sequence). The CDR3 contains 16 residues. The CDR3 sequence: CASSIRTAGGANVLTF. CDR3 sequence (DNA): TGTGCCAGTAGTATTAGGACAGCTGGTGGGGCCAACGTCCTGACTTTC.

This chain uses TRBV6-1 with TRBJ2-7; D perhaps matches TRBD2 (5 bases). The V gene lost 1 base and the J gene lost 2 bases, with 12 bases spanning the gap. The CDR3 is 15 residues long. The germline CDR1 and CDR2 sequences are MNHNS and SASEGT. CDR3 DNA sequence: TGTGCCAGCAGTGAAGTGTCGGGCGGGCCCTACGAGCAGTACTTC. Translating gives CASSEVSGGPYEQYF.

The chain links TRBV7-3 to TRBJ1-1; weak D call: TRBD1 (6 bases). Germline assignment: CDR1 SGHTA and CDR2 FQGTGA. Trimming removed 0 bases at V and 0 bases at J, with 11 bases between. The CDR3 runs to 16 residues. The CDR3 here is CASSLTRGGLNTEAFF. CDR3 bases: TGTGCCAGCAGCTTAACGAGGGGGGGCCTGAACACTGAAGCTTTCTTT.

This clone was detected many times. The rearrangement uses TRBV12-3 or TRBV12-4 and TRBJ1-3; D not resolved. The length of the CDR3 is 13 residues. V was shortened by 5 bases and J by 2 bases, with 7 bases between the two germline ends. CDR3 in amino acids: CASSRQAGNTIYF. CDR3 bases: TGTGCCAGCAGTCGCCAGGCTGGAAACACCATATATTTT.

The V gene is TRBV7-2, the J gene TRBJ2-6; possibly TRBD1 for D (6 bases). Germline V gives CDR1 SGHTA, CDR2 FQGNSA. The CDR3 length is 17 residues. Trimming stripped 8 bases from V and 0 bases from J, with 17 bases between. The CDR3 protein is CASRWTALSSGANVLTF. Written as DNA, the CDR3 is TGTGCCAGCCGATGGACAGCGCTAAGCTCTGGGGCCAACGTCCTGACTTTC.

V and J are TRBV6-6 and TRBJ1-1; D remains ambiguous. Per the germline V gene, CDR1 is MNHNY and CDR2 is SVGAGI (reference sequence). V was cut by 2 bases and J by 0 bases, with 13 bases left in between. The length of the CDR3 is 16 residues. The CDR3 coding sequence is TGTGCCAGCAGTTACCAAGCGACGGATATGAACACTGAAGCTTTCTTT. This encodes CASSYQATDMNTEAFF.

This clone occurred once. The chain employs TRBV7-2 and TRBJ2-2; the match to TRBD1 covers 7 bases. The CDR3 is made up of 17 amino acids. Germline-derived CDR1 and CDR2 are SGHTA and FQGNSA. Trimming at V came to 1 base and at J to 6 bases, leaving 11 bases not matched to a gene. The CDR3 reads CASSLGIRQGLAGELFF. DNA for the CDR3: TGTGCCAGCAGCTTAGGCATCAGACAGGGCTTGGCCGGGGAGCTGTTTTTT.

This clone appeared once. The chain is built from TRBV9 and TRBJ2-1, with a possible D match to TRBD1 (7 bases). The CDR3 covers 18 residues. Germline V gives CDR1 SGDLS, CDR2 YYNGEE. The V gene lost 1 base and the J gene lost 2 bases, with 19 bases spanning the gap. The chain's CDR3 is CASSVSRGTVDPYNEQFF. In nucleotides, the CDR3 is TGTGCCAGCAGCGTAAGCCGGGGGACAGTTGATCCCTACAATGAGCAGTTCTTC.

The gene calls are TRBV24-1 and TRBJ1-2, with D perhaps matching TRBD1 (6 bases). Deletions cut 1 base from V and 1 base from J, with 9 bases between. The length of the CDR3 is 15 residues. Germline values: CDR1 KGHDR, CDR2 SFDVKD. Here the CDR3 DNA reads TGTGCCACCAGTGATTTTACAGGGTTTAACTATGGCTACACCTTC. It encodes CATSDFTGFNYGYTF.

The CDR3 reads CASTGNSYEQYF. The CDR3 DNA is TGTGCCAGCACGGGGAACAGCTACGAGCAGTACTTC. The chain has TRBV7-2 and TRBJ2-7, with D maybe TRBD2 (5 bases). Germline lookup yields CDR1 SGHTA and CDR2 FQGNSA. This CDR3 is 12 amino acids long. Trimming removed 7 bases from V and 3 bases from J, with 10 bases in between. Drawing the rest from reference TRBV7-2 and TRBJ2-7, the complete variable domain is GAGVSQSPSNKVTEKGKDVELRCDPISGHTALYWYRQSLGQGLEFLIYFQGNSAPDKSGLPSDRFSAERTGGSVSTLTIQRTQQEDSAVYLCASTGNSYEQYFGPGTRLTVT.

The chain couples TRBV9 to TRBJ1-5, with 9 bases fitting TRBD1. Trimming took 3 bases from V and 5 from J; bases not matched to a gene: 0. The CDR3 sequence is 13 residues long. Germline V gives CDR1 SGDLS, CDR2 YYNGEE. CDR3 nucleotide sequence: TGTGCCAGCAGCGACAGGGGGCATCAGCCCCAGCATTTT. This translates into CASSDRGHQPQHF.

The chain joins TRBV30 to TRBJ1-1, with 9 bases that match TRBD1. From germline, CDR1 is GTSNPN and CDR2 SVGIG (reference sequence). This CDR3 region has 14 residues. V trimming: 5 bases; J trimming: 0 bases; junction bases outside the gene matches: 4. The CDR3 DNA reads TGTGCCTGGGACAGGGGGGTGGTGAACACTGAAGCTTTCTTT. It yields the protein CAWDRGVVNTEAFF.

The chain joins TRBV3-1 (or the pseudogene TRBV3-2) to TRBJ1-4; TRBD1 might be the D (6 bases). The germline gives CDR1 LGHDT, CDR2 YNNKEL (reference sequence). The CDR3 has 15 residues. V was trimmed by 4 bases and J by 8 bases, leaving 17 bases between them. The CDR3 spells CASSPRYREGEKLFF. For the CDR3, the DNA is TGTGCCAGCAGCCCTCGCTACAGGGAGGGGGAAAAACTGTTTTTT.

The chain carries TRBV19 and TRBJ2-7; a possible D gene is TRBD2 (5 bases). Germline loops: CDR1 LNHDA, CDR2 SQIVND (reference sequence). Between the trimmed V and J ends, which lost 4 bases and 6 bases, there was a span of 10 bases. The CDR3 contains 12 residues. The CDR3 DNA reads TGTGCCAGTAGTAGGAGGCCGGGCGAGCAGTACTTC. It codes for CASSRRPGEQYF.

V gene TRBV21-1 combines with J gene TRBJ2-7; TRBD2 is the table's D call and was not checked against the DNA. TRBV21-1 is reported as a pseudogene. CDR3 length: 11 residues. This CDR3 reads CASSKDLRWYF. The CDR3 DNA is TGTGCCAGCAGCAAAGACCTTCGGTGGTACTTC.

The rearrangement joins TRBV7-9 to TRBJ2-5; 7 bases agree with TRBD2. Trimming took 4 bases from V and 3 from J; bases not matched to a gene: 11. The CDR3 runs 16 residues. CDR1 is SEHNR and CDR2 is FQNEAQ in the germline V gene (reference sequence). CDR3 sequence (DNA): TGTGCCAGCAGCTCGTTTGGCGGGAGCCGGGAAGAGACCCAGTACTTC. Protein: CASSSFGGSREETQYF.